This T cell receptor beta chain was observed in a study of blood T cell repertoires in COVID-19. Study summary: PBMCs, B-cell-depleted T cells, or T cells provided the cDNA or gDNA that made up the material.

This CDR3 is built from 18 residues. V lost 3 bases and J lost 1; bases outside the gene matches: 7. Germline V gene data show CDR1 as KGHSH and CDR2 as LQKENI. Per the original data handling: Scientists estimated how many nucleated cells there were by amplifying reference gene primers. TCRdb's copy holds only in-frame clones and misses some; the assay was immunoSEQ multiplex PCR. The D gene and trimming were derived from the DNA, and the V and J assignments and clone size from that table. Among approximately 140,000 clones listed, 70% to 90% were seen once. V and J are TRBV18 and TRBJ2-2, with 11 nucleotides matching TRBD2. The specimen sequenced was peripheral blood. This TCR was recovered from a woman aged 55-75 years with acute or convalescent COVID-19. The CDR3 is CASSPSLAGGMNTGELFF. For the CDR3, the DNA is TGTGCCAGCTCACCGTCGCTAGCGGGGGGAATGAACACCGGGGAGCTGTTTTTT.